What follows is one TCR beta chain and its context. Its target is unknown. The entry originates in a study of beta chain features in type 1 diabetes. Study outcomes and limitations: Insertions at VDJ junctions were less frequent in type 1 diabetes patients. These patients also deleted more nucleotides at the same junctions. Shortening of TCRB CDR3s, moderate but significant, appeared in all four CD4+ subsets of Type 1 diabetes patients. cDNA-based sequencing might over-represent cells highly expressing TCR.

V was pared by 2 bases and J by 3 bases, with 7 bases between. This CDR3 comprises 14 residues. Germline CDR1 is MNHEY and CDR2 is SMNVEV (reference sequence). TCRB transcripts that were expressed got sequenced, as all of the isolated RNA had been reverse transcribed. Profiled with immunoSEQ multiplex PCR; TCRdb holds only in-frame clones, not every one. The data hold over 650,000 clones, with around 15% observed a single time. Isolation of CD4+ naive, central memory, regulatory and stem cell-like memory cells was achieved by sorting via CD45RO/CCR7/CD25/CD127/CD95/CD27. Specimen: naive CD4+ T cells from blood. This chain links TRBV27 with TRBJ2-2; D is ambiguous. This sequence was found in a man aged 18-30 years with type 1 diabetes. CDR3 in amino acids: CASSLDWYTGELFF. DNA of the CDR3: TGTGCCAGCAGTTTAGACTGGTACACCGGGGAGCTGTTTTTT.